The 10 T cell receptor beta chains presented below share a single source sample, sequenced in a study of technical replicates of blood from a few donors. Assay: immunoSEQ multiplex PCR; the TCRdb copy retains only in-frame clones and omits some. The table lists tens of thousands of clones, more than 75% of them singletons. The sample taken for sequencing was PBMCs. The receptor source for this set is a human donor in good health. Some clones in this sample may be carry-over from other donors' samples.

The V and J genes are TRBV9 and TRBJ2-5, with 13 positions matching TRBD2. CDR3 length: 15 amino acids. V trimming: 2 bases; J trimming: 6 bases; junction bases outside the gene matches: 4. Germline V gene sequence: CDR1 SGDLS, CDR2 YYNGEE. The CDR3 DNA sequence: TGTGCCAGCAGCGTGGGGACTAGCGGGACGAAGACCCAGTACTTC. It translates to CASSVGTSGTKTQYF.

The V call is TRBV7-8, the J call TRBJ2-3; D ambiguous. The CDR3 runs 16 residues. Germline V gene sequence: CDR1 SGHVS, CDR2 FQNEAQ. Between the trimmed V and J ends, which lost 5 bases and 5 bases, there was a span of 20 bases. The CDR3 sequence is CASSGPRRFSQDTQYF. CDR3 nucleotides: TGTGCCAGCAGCGGGCCCCGTCGATTTAGTCAAGATACGCAGTATTTT.

The V call is TRBV7-9, the J call TRBJ2-5, with D possibly matching TRBD2 (6 bases). Looked up from germline, CDR1 is SEHNR and CDR2 is FQNEAQ (reference sequence). The ends were cut back, 7 bases at V and 5 bases at J, with 23 bases in the middle. This CDR3 is 16 amino acids long. CDR3 DNA sequence: TGTGCCAGCACCCTACCGCGCCGGACTAACTTGGAGACCCAGTACTTC. Translation: CASTLPRRTNLETQYF.

The rearrangement uses TRBV13 and TRBJ2-5, with D possibly being TRBD2 (8 bases). Trimming removed 3 bases at V and 5 bases at J, with 13 bases between. The CDR3 is made up of 14 amino acids. CDR1 and CDR2 (germline): PRHDT, FYEKMQ (reference sequence). CDR3 residues: CASSFTGGGETQYF. CDR3 nucleotide sequence: TGTGCCAGCAGCTTTACGGGAGGGGGCGAGACCCAGTACTTC.

This clone was detected only once. The chain is built from TRBV9 and TRBJ2-3, with 8 bases matching TRBD1. Trimming cost V 2 bases and J 4 bases; bases outside gene matches: 3. The CDR3 is 14 amino acids. Germline CDR1 SGDLS, CDR2 YYNGEE. The CDR3 sequence is CASSVDREPDTQYF. The CDR3 nucleotides are TGTGCCAGCAGCGTGGACAGGGAGCCAGATACGCAGTATTTT. Using reference TRBV9 and TRBJ2-3 for the parts outside the CDR3, the full variable domain is DSGVTQTPKHLITATGQRVTLRCSPRSGDLSVYWYQQSLDQGLQFLIQYYNGEERAKGNILERFSAQQFPDLHSELNLSSLELGDSALYFCASSVDREPDTQYFGPGTRLTVL.

The chain links TRBV5-4 to TRBJ1-1; D unclear. Germline CDR1 is SGHNT and CDR2 is YYREEE (reference sequence). The CDR3 sequence is 15 residues long. Between the trimmed V and J ends, which lost 4 bases and 3 bases, there was a span of 16 bases. The CDR3 nucleotides are TGTGCCAGCAGCCTAGGAGGCAGGTCTCACACTGAAGCTTTCTTT. This translates into CASSLGGRSHTEAFF.

The chain combines TRBV7-6 with TRBJ2-5; D might be TRBD2 (6 bases). CDR1 and CDR2 from the germline V gene are SGHVS and FNYEAQ. The CDR3 has 16 amino acids. Trimming stripped 5 bases from V and 2 bases from J, with 18 bases between. The CDR3 DNA is TGTGCCAGCAGCCCCCATTGGGATAGCGGTCAAGAGACCCAGTACTTC. This translates into CASSPHWDSGQETQYF.

The chain recombines TRBV6-5 with TRBJ1-2; possibly TRBD1 for D (5 bases). This CDR3 comprises 14 residues. From germline, CDR1 is MNHEY and CDR2 SVGAGI. Trimming removed 6 bases at V and 3 bases at J, with 14 bases between. The CDR3 loop reads CASSLDGGDYGYTF. The CDR3 region has the DNA TGTGCCAGCAGCCTAGATGGGGGGGACTATGGCTACACCTTC.

The chain uses TRBV5-4 and TRBJ2-5; no definite D call. This CDR3 has 13 residues. V was cut by 4 bases and J by 4 bases, with 11 bases left in between. Per the germline V gene, CDR1 is SGHNT and CDR2 is YYREEE (reference sequence). CDR3 loop: CASSPGVRETQYF. The CDR3, as DNA: TGTGCCAGCAGCCCAGGCGTCAGAGAGACCCAGTACTTC.

The genes are TRBV5-6 and TRBJ2-1; D is possibly TRBD2 (7 bases). CDR3 length equals 15 residues. Trimming cost V 3 bases and J 2 bases, with 12 bases left between them. Per germline, CDR1 SGHDT and CDR2 YYEEEE. This CDR3 is CASSSTRGPYNEQFF. CDR3 nucleotide sequence: TGTGCCAGCAGCTCGACGCGGGGGCCCTACAATGAGCAGTTCTTC.